Listed below are T cell receptor beta chains from one sample, sequenced in a study of cytomegalovirus exposure and HLA in healthy donors. Measured with immunoSEQ multiplex PCR; TCRdb has only the in-frame clones, and not every one. The table records 150,000 to 200,000 clones, 85% of them present only once. The sequenced sample was PBMCs. The receptor source for this set is a man aged 25 to 40 in good health and CMV-seropositive. Both conserved end residues are part of each CDR3. Fields, in order: D gene, clone size, J gene, V gene, CDR3 protein, CDR3 DNA. A D gene is named only where the DNA matches it firmly. Expanded clones are given a class, and other clones once, few, many or no size at all.

TRBD1,.,TRBJ1-5,TRBV6-5,CASSGQGDNQPQHF,TGTGCCAGCAGCGGACAGGGTGACAATCAGCCCCAGCATTTT
.,.,TRBJ2-5,TRBV4-3,CASSLQRWRGQGGTQYF,TGCGCCAGCAGCCTGCAACGATGGCGGGGGCAGGGTGGGACCCAGTACTTC
.,.,TRBJ2-7,TRBV12-5,CASGFTPDSSYEQYF,TGTGCTAGTGGTTTTACCCCAGACAGCTCCTACGAGCAGTACTTC
TRBD1,.,TRBJ2-6,TRBV11-2,CASSLVGQGEPGANVLTF,TGTGCCAGCAGCCTGGTTGGACAGGGTGAGCCTGGGGCCAACGTCCTGACTTTC
.,.,TRBJ2-5,TRBV7-9,CASRGPRQETQYF,TGTGCCAGCAGGGGGCCGCGGCAAGAGACCCAGTACTTC
TRBD1,.,TRBJ2-7,TRBV18,CASSPSQGAYEQYF,TGTGCCAGCTCACCATCACAGGGGGCCTACGAGCAGTACTTC
.,.,TRBJ1-5,TRBV19,CASTGRARGYNQPQHF,TGTGCCAGTACAGGCAGGGCCCGCGGATACAATCAGCCCCAGCATTTT
.,.,TRBJ1-1,TRBV7-8,CASSLYGGVGGTEAFF,TGTGCCAGCAGCCTTTACGGCGGGGTGGGGGGCACTGAAGCTTTCTTT
.,.,TRBJ2-7,TRBV30,CAWSLPGKWNEQYF,TGTGCCTGGAGTCTACCAGGGAAGTGGAACGAGCAGTACTTC
.,.,TRBJ1-2,TRBV19,CASSIDTRPYGYTF,TGTGCCAGTAGTATTGACACCAGACCCTATGGCTACACCTTC
.,.,TRBJ1-2,TRBV27,CASSYSGVRANYGYTF,TGTGCCAGCAGTTACTCAGGGGTCAGAGCTAACTATGGCTACACCTTC
TRBD1,few,TRBJ1-2,TRBV5-6,CASSRLMKDRDDYGYTF,TGTGCCAGCAGCCGCCTTATGAAGGACAGGGACGACTATGGCTACACCTTC
.,many,TRBJ1-5,TRBV10-3,CAISDRPGRQPQHF,TGTGCCATCAGTGATCGGCCAGGGCGACAGCCCCAGCATTTT
TRBD1,.,TRBJ2-2,TRBV5-1,CASSSQTGGVGELFF,TGCGCCAGCAGCTCCCAGACAGGGGGCGTCGGGGAGCTGTTTTTT
.,.,TRBJ2-2,TRBV5-1,CASSLDAENTGELFF,TGCGCCAGCAGCTTGGATGCAGAGAACACCGGGGAGCTGTTTTTT
.,.,TRBJ1-1,TRBV5-1,CASRLELNTEAFF,TGCGCCAGCAGATTAGAGTTGAACACTGAAGCTTTCTTT
TRBD2,.,TRBJ2-5,TRBV7-3,CASSLRTREGETQYF,TGTGCCAGCAGCTTAAGGACCCGGGAGGGAGAGACCCAGTACTTC
.,.,TRBJ2-1,TRBV9,CASSPSLGGNNEQFF,TGTGCCAGCAGCCCGTCTCTGGGGGGAAACAATGAGCAGTTCTTC
.,.,TRBJ2-3,TRBV30,CAWSGKERNADTQYF,TGTGCCTGGAGTGGTAAGGAGCGGAACGCAGATACGCAGTATTTT
.,once,TRBJ1-1,TRBV9,CASSVREGMGEAFF,TGTGCCAGCAGCGTACGCGAGGGCATGGGTGAAGCTTTCTTT
.,many,TRBJ2-7,TRBV5-4,CASSITGTSSYEQYF,TGTGCCAGCAGCATCACCGGGACTTCCTCCTACGAGCAGTACTTC
TRBD2,.,TRBJ2-5,TRBV11-2,CASSFELAGGVETQYF,TGTGCCAGCAGCTTCGAACTAGCGGGGGGAGTAGAGACCCAGTACTTC
TRBD2,.,TRBJ2-3,TRBV2,CASKRGGVDTQYF,TGTGCCAGCAAGCGGGGGGGAGTGGATACGCAGTATTTT
.,few,TRBJ1-2,TRBV21-1,CASSKGGGPWRYGYTF,TGTGCCAGCAGCAAAGGAGGTGGTCCTTGGAGGTATGGCTACACCTTC
TRBD1,once,TRBJ2-7,TRBV5-4,CASSPRLDRGYEQYF,TGTGCCAGCAGCCCGAGACTGGACAGGGGGTACGAGCAGTACTTC
.,once,TRBJ1-5,TRBV4-1,CASSQEGGGGGQPQHF,TGCGCCAGCAGCCAAGAGGGGGGGGGAGGCGGTCAGCCCCAGCATTTT
TRBD1,once,TRBJ1-5,TRBV5-6,CASSFGQGALDNQPQHF,TGTGCCAGCAGCTTCGGACAGGGGGCTTTGGACAATCAGCCCCAGCATTTT
.,few,TRBJ1-2,TRBV5-1,CASSLQGGDGYTF,TGCGCCAGCTCCCTACAGGGTGGGGATGGCTACACCTTC
.,few,TRBJ1-1,TRBV14,CASSPQVNTEAFF,TGTGCCAGCAGCCCACAGGTGAACACTGAAGCTTTCTTT